This T cell receptor beta chain emerged from a study of T-cell reconstitution after alpha-beta-depleted transplantation in children. Study-level findings and limits: After transplant, high TCRbeta diversity at day 60 in some patients arose from surviving recipient T cells and thymic progenitors. It was reported that alpha-beta T cells came from several hundred expanded graft clones (about two months after transplant).

On this clonotype: Antigen specificity is unknown.

CDR3 length: 13 residues. Germline CDR1 LGHNA, CDR2 YNFKEQ. V shed 5 bases and J shed 5 bases, with 10 bases lying between them. This sample's TCRbeta library carried unique molecular identifier barcodes. TCRdb passed the PCR reads through MiXCR, listing each CDR3 protein once. Of over 120,000 distinct CDR3 sequences in the sample, 8.8% were seen once. Sequences were derived from PBMCs, mostly from graft donor cells, sampled 180 days after TCRalphabeta/CD19-depleted stem cell transplant. This receptor was obtained from a female patient aged 2-9 years who had a stem cell transplant for congenital amegakaryocytic thrombocytopenia, so the T cells may come from the graft donor. The chain is built from TRBV4-2 and TRBJ2-4; no clear D. The CDR3 DNA reads as TGTGCCAGCAGCGCCCGTAGGGAAAACATTCAGTACTTC. It translates to CASSARRENIQYF.